Reported below is one TCR beta chain. Its target is unknown. The table came from immunoSEQ multiplex PCR; TCRdb's copy has only in-frame clones and leaves some out. The sample has around 160,000 clones, roughly 92% seen once; the top ten hold about 0.64%. This specimen belongs to a study of T cell responses to AZD1222 COVID-19 vaccine. Study-wide results and limits: Reportedly, nearly half the spike-specific TCRs target unmutated variant regions. Spike was spanned by vaccine-associated CD4 TCRs, with dominance at 160-218 and 743-854.

CDR1 is GTSNPN and CDR2 is SVGIG in the germline V gene (reference sequence). This CDR3 spans 12 amino acids. V shed 0 bases and J shed 8 bases, with 10 bases lying between them. This sequence joins TRBV30 and TRBJ1-2; D is perhaps TRBD1 (6 bases). The clonotype was recovered from an adult in good health. This material consisted of peripheral blood, taken on day 0 of AZD1222 vaccination. CDR3 sequence: CAWSVQGPGYTF. The CDR3 DNA reads as TGTGCCTGGAGTGTCCAGGGGCCCGGCTACACCTTC. The full variable domain, completed using reference TRBV30 and TRBJ1-2, is SQTIHQWPATLVQPVGSPLSLECTVEGTSNPNLYWYRQAAGRGLQLLFYSVGIGQISSEVPQNLSASRPQDRQFILSSKKLLLSDSGFYLCAWSVQGPGYTFGSGTRLTVV.